One sample yielded the 26 T cell receptor beta chains listed below, sequenced in a study of blood T cells in healthy people across ages. Together with a sample-barcoded 5' primer, a J-beta primer mix was included in a second PCR lasting roughly 6 to 12 cycles. One entry per CDR3 protein, called by TCRdb with MiXCR from the 5' RACE reads. The sample shows almost 800,000 distinct CDR3 sequences, roughly 64% of them seen only once. The sample was blood. The origin of the receptors is a man aged 25-45 years in good health.

The table lists this clonotype with many counts. The gene calls are TRBV20-1 and TRBJ1-2, with D hard to call. Trimming shortened V by 8 bases and J by 5 bases, and 18 bases separated the two germline ends. CDR3 size: 13 residues. CDR1 and CDR2 from the germline V gene are DFQATT and SNEGSKA (reference sequence). Here the CDR3 DNA reads TGCAGTTACCGTCAGGAAACCTCATATGGCTACACCTTC. Its translation: CSYRQETSYGYTF.

The V gene is TRBV27, the J gene TRBJ2-1, with D perhaps TRBD1 or TRBD2 (6 bases each). Trimming took 7 bases from V and 10 from J, leaving 14 bases between them. This CDR3 contains 12 residues. Germline V CDR1 and CDR2: MNHEY, SMNVEV (reference sequence). The CDR3 DNA follows: TGTGCCAGCAAGGTCGGGGGCCAGGAGCAGTTCTTC. Its protein is CASKVGGQEQFF.

This rearrangement joins TRBV6-5 to TRBJ1-2, with D possibly matching TRBD1 (5 bases). V shed 4 bases and J shed 4 bases, with 13 bases lying between them. Germline lookup yields CDR1 MNHEY and CDR2 SVGAGI. CDR3 length: 14 amino acids. The DNA of the CDR3 is TGTGCCAGCAGTTGGGGCGAGGAGTTCTATGGCTACACCTTC. Translated: CASSWGEEFYGYTF.

There are many counts of this clonotype. The gene calls are TRBV24-1 and TRBJ2-3, with TRBD2 identical over 9 bases. The CDR3 runs to 17 residues. Trimming removed 4 bases from V and 4 bases from J; junction bases left unmatched: 11. Germline CDR1 KGHDR, CDR2 SFDVKD. Here the CDR3 reads CATSDPLGLADADTQYF. The DNA of the CDR3 is TGTGCCACCAGTGACCCTCTGGGACTAGCAGACGCAGATACGCAGTATTTT.

The genes are TRBV2 and TRBJ2-1; TRBD1 is a possible D gene (5 bases). Germline assignment: CDR1 SNHLY and CDR2 FYNNEI. The V end lost 4 bases, the J end lost 8 bases, and 15 bases lay between the germline ends. CDR3 length: 14 residues. CDR3 loop: CASSALLLGDEQFF. CDR3 nucleotide sequence: TGTGCCAGCAGTGCGCTTCTGCTAGGGGATGAGCAGTTCTTC.

The sample holds many counts of this clonotype. The junction shows a germline mismatch at one end, possibly a read error. The chain uses TRBV5-1 and TRBJ2-1; 15 bases match TRBD2. CDR1 is SGHRS and CDR2 is YFSETQ in the germline V gene. The CDR3 has 15 residues. In DNA, the CDR3 is TGTGCCAGCAGTTTAGGACTAGCGGGAGGGAATGAGCAGTTCTTC. Translated: CASSLGLAGGNEQFF.

The chain combines TRBV5-1 with TRBJ2-5, with D uncertain. V lost 2 bases and J 5 bases, leaving 10 bases between the germline ends. Looked up from germline, CDR1 is SGHRS and CDR2 is YFSETQ. The CDR3 has 13 amino acids. CDR3 bases: TGCGCCAGCAGCTTCCGGCTCAGGGAGACCCAGTACTTC. Translating gives CASSFRLRETQYF.

This clonotype was seen only once. CDR3 sequence: CASSRGGAGDYEQYF. The CDR3 bases are TGTGCCAGCAGCCGGGGGGGGGCAGGTGACTACGAGCAGTACTTC. The chain joins TRBV12-3 or TRBV12-4 to TRBJ2-4; 8 positions match TRBD2. With the DNA end fitting TRBJ2-7 better, the J assignment may be wrong. The CDR3 length is 15 residues.

The chain uses TRBV4-2 and TRBJ2-4, with D possibly being TRBD2 (6 bases). Trimming left V 4 bases short and J 4 bases short, with 20 bases between. The CDR3 loop spans 17 amino acids. Germline values: CDR1 LGHNA, CDR2 YNFKEQ. CDR3 nucleotide sequence: TGTGCCAGCAGCCCGGAAACGGGGGTAGCGAGAAAAAACATTCAGTACTTC. Translating gives CASSPETGVARKNIQYF.

The rearrangement links TRBV3-1 to TRBJ1-1; TRBD1 is a possible D gene (6 bases). The germline V gene has CDR1 LGHDT and CDR2 YNNKEL (reference sequence). Deletions cut 4 bases from V and 1 base from J, with 19 bases between. CDR3 length equals 17 residues. CDR3 protein: CASSPHRVPVSNTEAFF. The CDR3 coding sequence is TGTGCCAGCAGCCCACACAGGGTCCCCGTATCGAACACTGAAGCTTTCTTT.

The rearrangement links TRBV4-2 to TRBJ2-4; TRBD2 agrees at 7 bases. The CDR3 loop spans 15 amino acids. Germline trimming cut 3 bases from V and 0 bases from J; bases unmatched to any gene: 2. CDR1 is LGHNA, CDR2 YNFKEQ, per germline. The CDR3 reads CASSHGGGAKNIQYF. The CDR3 nucleotides read TGTGCCAGCAGCCATGGGGGGGGAGCCAAAAACATTCAGTACTTC.

The chain joins TRBV7-2 to TRBJ1-1, with D possibly TRBD1 on 5 matching bases. The germline CDR1 and CDR2 sequences are SGHTA and FQGNSA. The CDR3 has 14 residues. V was trimmed by 3 bases and J by 5 bases, leaving 13 bases between them. CDR3 in amino acids: CASSFDRLGTEAFF. The CDR3 bases are TGTGCCAGCAGCTTTGACAGATTGGGGACTGAAGCTTTCTTT.

This chain uses TRBV13 with TRBJ1-2; TRBD1 agrees at 9 bases. The germline gives CDR1 PRHDT, CDR2 FYEKMQ (reference sequence). This CDR3 spans 16 amino acids. Unmatched junction bases numbered 13, after V lost 3 bases and J lost 8 bases. CDR3 protein: CASSFTGGYGSSGYTF. In DNA, the CDR3 is TGTGCCAGCAGCTTTACAGGGGGCTATGGGTCTTCGGGCTACACCTTC.

The chain links TRBV19 to TRBJ2-1, with 8 positions matching TRBD2. The length of the CDR3 is 14 residues. V shed 7 bases and J 0 bases; nucleotides not matched to a gene: 2. Germline loops: CDR1 LNHDA, CDR2 SQIVND (reference sequence). The CDR3 DNA follows: TGTGCCAGTAAAACTAGCGGCTCCTACAATGAGCAGTTCTTC. Encoded protein: CASKTSGSYNEQFF. Together with reference TRBV19 and TRBJ2-1, the CDR3 gives the full variable domain: DGGITQSPKYLFRKEGQNVTLSCEQNLNHDAMYWYRQDPGQGLRLIYYSQIVNDFQKGDIAEGYSVSREKKESFPLTVTSAQKNPTAFYLCASKTSGSYNEQFFGPGTRLTVL.

V is TRBV4-2 and J is TRBJ2-7, with D unresolved. The CDR3 runs 12 residues. The V end was cut by 3 bases, the J end by 5 bases, with 8 bases between. In germline, CDR1 is LGHNA, CDR2 YNFKEQ. CDR3 loop: CASSQPADEQYF. The CDR3 coding sequence is TGTGCCAGCAGCCAGCCGGCGGACGAGCAGTACTTC.

Details on this clonotype: A much larger clone differs from this one at a single base, so this may be a read error. The V gene is TRBV6-2 or TRBV6-3, the J gene TRBJ2-7, with unresolved D. CDR1 is MNHEY and CDR2 is SVGEGT in the germline V gene. Trimming left V 8 bases short and J 3 bases short, with 11 bases between. The CDR3 is 12 residues long. For the CDR3, the DNA is TGTGCCAGCTTTGGACCCGGCTACGAGCAGTACTTC. Translating gives CASFGPGYEQYF.

The V call is TRBV12-3 or TRBV12-4, the J call TRBJ2-7, with D perhaps being TRBD1 or TRBD2 (5 bases each). Trimming cost V 9 bases and J 0 bases, with 15 bases left between them. The CDR3 has 14 residues. The CDR3 region is CASTGTSSSYEQYF. The CDR3 DNA reads as TGTGCCAGTACCGGGACGTCGAGCTCCTACGAGCAGTACTTC.

The chain recombines TRBV6-1 with TRBJ1-5; D is unclear. CDR1 and CDR2 (germline): MNHNS, SASEGT. The CDR3 covers 15 residues. The germline V and J ends were trimmed by 6 bases and 0 bases, with 12 bases remaining between them. The CDR3 loop reads CASSDGPYSNQPQHF. CDR3 bases: TGTGCCAGCAGCGACGGACCGTATAGCAATCAGCCCCAGCATTTT.

This CDR3 is CASSRGQAQETQYF. Here the CDR3 DNA reads TGTGCCAGCAGCCGTGGACAAGCTCAAGAGACCCAGTACTTC. The chain joins TRBV12-3 or TRBV12-4 to TRBJ2-5, with a possible D match to TRBD1 (5 bases). Trimming pared 6 bases from V and 2 bases from J, leaving 13 bases between. The CDR3 loop spans 14 amino acids.

The chain carries TRBV9 and TRBJ2-5; D may correspond to TRBD1 or TRBD2 (5 bases each). The CDR3 runs to 12 residues. Germline V gives CDR1 SGDLS, CDR2 YYNGEE. The V end was cut by 5 bases, the J end by 5 bases, with 10 bases between. This CDR3 reads CASSRGTETQYF. Here the CDR3 DNA reads TGTGCCAGCAGTCGGGGCACCGAGACCCAGTACTTC. Complete variable domain (other parts from reference TRBV9 and TRBJ2-5): DSGVTQTPKHLITATGQRVTLRCSPRSGDLSVYWYQQSLDQGLQFLIQYYNGEERAKGNILERFSAQQFPDLHSELNLSSLELGDSALYFCASSRGTETQYFGPGTRLLVL.

This clonotype has only one observation. The chain joins TRBV4-3 to TRBJ2-7; perhaps TRBD1 as D (5 bases). Germline CDR1 reads LGHNA; CDR2 reads YSLEER. The V and J ends lost 0 bases and 4 bases respectively, with 13 bases between them. CDR3 length: 15 residues. Written as DNA, the CDR3 is TGCGCCAGCAGCCAAGAGACAGAGCCCCAATACGAGCAGTACTTC. Its protein is CASSQETEPQYEQYF.

This clonotype was recorded a few times. V and J are TRBV4-2 and TRBJ2-1, with D unclear. The CDR3 has 14 residues. Trimming left V 4 bases short and J 2 bases short, with 9 bases between. Germline assignment: CDR1 LGHNA and CDR2 YNFKEQ. The CDR3 here is CASSPKIAYNEQFF. For the CDR3, the DNA is TGTGCCAGCAGCCCCAAAATAGCCTACAATGAGCAGTTCTTC.

The chain links TRBV6-5 to TRBJ2-3, with 9 bases fitting TRBD1. Losses at the gene ends were 6 bases for V and 1 base for J; bases not matched to a gene: 8. CDR1 and CDR2 from the germline V gene are MNHEY and SVGAGI. The CDR3 is made up of 16 amino acids. The DNA for the CDR3 is TGTGCCAGCAGGCCAGACAGGGGGACGGGCACAGATACGCAGTATTTT. Its translation is CASRPDRGTGTDTQYF.

This clonotype was recorded a few times. The CDR3 protein is CASSYGARETQYF. The CDR3 DNA reads TGCGCCAGCAGTTACGGGGCCCGGGAGACCCAGTACTTC. This rearrangement joins TRBV10-2 to TRBJ2-5; D tentatively fits TRBD1 or TRBD2 (5 bases each). CDR3 size: 13 residues. V lost 5 bases and J lost 5, with 12 bases in between. The germline CDR1 and CDR2 sequences are WSHSY and SAAADI.

This clonotype showed up just a few times. The chain links TRBV29-1 to TRBJ2-7; D is possibly TRBD2 (6 bases). This CDR3 region has 13 residues. V lost 7 bases and J 1 base, leaving 14 bases between the germline ends. Germline CDR1 and CDR2: SQVTM and ANQGSEA. The CDR3 DNA sequence: TGCAGCGCGGGTACTAGCTCTTCCTACGAGCAGTACTTC. Encoded protein: CSAGTSSSYEQYF.

The rearrangement joins TRBV7-8 to TRBJ2-5, with D perhaps matching TRBD2 (6 bases). From germline, CDR1 is SGHVS and CDR2 FQNEAQ. Trimming shortened V by 5 bases and J by 4 bases, and 17 bases separated the two germline ends. This CDR3 region has 15 residues. The CDR3 spells CASSHGDWSTETQYF. DNA of the CDR3: TGTGCCAGCAGCCACGGGGACTGGTCTACAGAGACCCAGTACTTC.